This T cell receptor beta chain was observed in a study of T cell responses to AZD1222 COVID-19 vaccine. As for the study in general: Pooled samples include second doses given at about 4 or 12 weeks.

Points from the study as a whole: Repertoire collection took place solely once the T cell response had peaked. Epitopes outside B.1.351 and B.1.1.7 mutated regions reportedly drew nearly half of spike TCRs.

This CDR3 spans 13 amino acids. V lost 2 bases, J lost 2 bases, and 3 bases lay in between. CDR1 and CDR2 (germline): LNHDA, SQIVND (reference sequence). To note about this clone: As yet, its antigen is unknown.

The data were produced by immunoSEQ multiplex PCR, yet TCRdb's version contains in-frame clones alone and is incomplete. The data show approximately 110,000 clones, over 75% seen once. The V gene is TRBV19, the J gene TRBJ2-2; D is uncertain. The receptor was isolated from an adult in good health. The sequences come from peripheral blood, collected on day 0 of AZD1222 vaccination. The CDR3 region is CASSIFNTGELFF. The CDR3 nucleotides read TGTGCCAGTAGTATATTCAACACCGGGGAGCTGTTTTTT.